This passage covers 21 T cell receptor beta chains from one sample sequenced in a study of beta chain features in type 1 diabetes. Expressed TCRB transcripts were sequenced, since all the RNA that had been isolated was reverse transcribed. The method was immunoSEQ multiplex PCR; TCRdb's version includes in-frame clones alone and lacks a portion of them. The repertoire holds around 330,000 clones, approximately 11% seen once, with about 0.015% in the top ten. What was sequenced was naive CD4+ T cells from blood. The receptors were sampled from a woman in her 30s in good health.

V is TRBV15 and J is TRBJ2-1; TRBD2 matches at 8 bases. V was pared by 0 bases and J by 4 bases, with 5 bases of the junction left unmatched. The germline CDR1 and CDR2 sequences are LNHNV and YYDKDF (reference sequence). CDR3 length: 16 residues. DNA of the CDR3: TGTGCCACCAGCAGAGACCGACTAGCGATATACAATGAGCAGTTCTTC. The encoded protein is CATSRDRLAIYNEQFF.

The chain couples TRBV5-4 to TRBJ1-2; tentatively, D is TRBD1 (5 bases). The CDR3 runs to 14 residues. The V gene lost 0 bases and the J gene lost 3 bases, with 9 bases spanning the gap. Germline loops: CDR1 SGHNT, CDR2 YYREEE (reference sequence). CDR3 DNA: TGTGCCAGCAGCTTGGCCGGGGGGGACTATGGCTACACCTTC. Its protein product is CASSLAGGDYGYTF.

This clone was seen more than once but under ten times. The chain uses TRBV19 and TRBJ2-1; tentative D call: TRBD2 (6 bases). V dropped 8 bases and J dropped 5 bases, with 13 bases sitting between them. The CDR3 spans 13 residues. Germline V gene lookup returns CDR1 LNHDA and CDR2 SQIVND (reference sequence). CDR3: CASARDGNNEQFF. In DNA, the CDR3 is TGTGCCAGTGCGCGGGACGGGAACAATGAGCAGTTCTTC.

The chain has TRBV4-3 and TRBJ2-3; D may be TRBD2 (5 bases). This CDR3 is 15 amino acids long. Per the germline V gene, CDR1 is LGHNA and CDR2 is YSLEER. V was pared by 3 bases and J by 6 bases, with 16 bases between. CDR3 residues: CASSQMVGVADTQYF. The CDR3 DNA follows: TGCGCCAGCAGCCAGATGGTGGGAGTTGCGGATACGCAGTATTTT.

This chain joins TRBV27 and TRBJ2-7; 11 bases are a match to TRBD2. CDR1 and CDR2 (germline): MNHEY, SMNVEV (reference sequence). V dropped 6 bases and J dropped 5; count of bases not matched to a gene: 18. This CDR3 is 18 amino acids long. As DNA, the CDR3 is TGTGCCAGCAGCCCCGACAGGGTGACTAGCGGGGAGACCGACGAGCAGTACTTC. Translation: CASSPDRVTSGETDEQYF.

This clone was counted a few times. V is TRBV25-1 and J is TRBJ1-2; the match to TRBD1 covers 8 bases. This CDR3 contains 17 residues. V lost 4 bases, J lost 0 bases, and 10 bases stayed unmatched. Per germline, CDR1 MGHDK and CDR2 SYGVNS. CDR3 loop: CASSAPPGQGANYGYTF. In DNA, the CDR3 is TGTGCCAGCAGTGCCCCACCTGGACAGGGAGCTAACTATGGCTACACCTTC.

This clone has more than one count but fewer than ten. V and J are TRBV6-5 and TRBJ2-1, with TRBD1 matching over 10 bases. This CDR3 has 15 residues. Germline V lookup: CDR1 MNHEY, CDR2 SVGAGI. Trimming took 6 bases from V and 4 from J; bases not matched to a gene: 6. The CDR3: CASRAGTGAYNEQFF. Written as DNA, the CDR3 is TGTGCCAGCAGGGCCGGGACAGGGGCGTACAATGAGCAGTTCTTC.

This clone turned up a few times. This rearrangement joins TRBV11-3 to TRBJ2-1; D ambiguous. V shed 5 bases and J shed 0 bases, with 11 bases lying between them. The CDR3 contains 15 residues. Germline values: CDR1 SGHNT, CDR2 YENEEA. The CDR3 DNA reads as TGTGCCAGCAGCCTGAAAATGAGCTCCTACAATGAGCAGTTCTTC. It translates to CASSLKMSSYNEQFF.

J is TRBJ2-4 and V is TRBV2, with 7 positions matching TRBD2. The CDR3 is 16 residues long. V lost 5 bases, J lost 1 base, and 8 bases stayed unmatched. CDR1 and CDR2 (germline): SNHLY, FYNNEI. The CDR3 DNA reads TGTGCCAGCAGTCGGGCGGGAGTCAAGGCCAAAAACATTCAGTACTTC. Translating it yields CASSRAGVKAKNIQYF.

This sequence joins TRBV2 and TRBJ2-3, with D tentatively TRBD1 (6 bases). CDR1 and CDR2 from the germline V gene are SNHLY and FYNNEI. This CDR3 contains 16 residues. V lost 5 bases and J lost 1, with 16 bases in between. The CDR3 nucleotides are TGTGCCAGCAGTCCAAGGGGGAACAGCCGCACAGATACGCAGTATTTT. This gives the protein CASSPRGNSRTDTQYF.

The J gene is TRBJ2-1, the V gene TRBV4-1, with 11 positions matching TRBD2. The junction had 8 bases not matched to a gene; V was cut back by 3 bases and J by 4 bases. The CDR3 loop spans 17 amino acids. Germline assignment: CDR1 MGHRA and CDR2 YSYEKL. CDR3 sequence: CASSHPGLADLYNEQFF. The CDR3 DNA follows: TGCGCCAGCAGCCATCCGGGACTAGCGGATCTTTACAATGAGCAGTTCTTC.

This chain joins TRBV6-5 and TRBJ2-7; 8 nucleotides align to TRBD2. The germline V gene encodes CDR1 MNHEY and CDR2 SVGAGI. The V gene end was trimmed by 2 bases and the J gene end by 4 bases; junction bases not matched to a gene: 7. The CDR3 sequence is 15 residues long. In DNA form, the CDR3 reads TGTGCCAGCAGTTACGACGCGAGCGGGAGTTACGAGCAGTACTTC. Amino acids: CASSYDASGSYEQYF.

V is TRBV13 and J is TRBJ2-5; D may be TRBD2 (6 bases). Trimming left V 8 bases short and J 6 bases short, with 10 bases between. Germline CDR1 is PRHDT and CDR2 is FYEKMQ (reference sequence). CDR3 length equals 11 residues. CDR3 DNA: TGTGCCAGCCAAGGAGGGAAGACCCAGTACTTC. It is translated as CASQGGKTQYF.

This clone was recorded a few times. The V gene is TRBV5-4, the J gene TRBJ1-2; 8 nucleotides agree with TRBD1. CDR1 is SGHNT and CDR2 is YYREEE in the germline V gene (reference sequence). This CDR3 region has 14 residues. The J segment lost 2 bases and the V segment lost 0 bases, leaving 0 bases of the junction unmatched. CDR3 coding DNA: TGTGCCAGCAGCTTGGCAGGGGGCAACTATGGCTACACCTTC. Translated: CASSLAGGNYGYTF.

The V and J genes are TRBV6-1 and TRBJ1-1, with D possibly matching TRBD1 (5 bases). This CDR3 region has 15 residues. Germline V gene lookup returns CDR1 MNHNS and CDR2 SASEGT. The germline V and J ends were trimmed by 3 bases and 1 base, with 12 bases remaining between them. The CDR3: CASSEFGAGNTEAFF. In DNA form, the CDR3 reads TGTGCCAGCAGTGAGTTTGGGGCCGGGAACACTGAAGCTTTCTTT.

This clone was counted only a few times. The chain combines TRBV7-9 with TRBJ2-7, with a possible D match to TRBD2 (5 bases). CDR1 is SEHNR, CDR2 FQNEAQ, per germline (reference sequence). This CDR3 contains 14 residues. Trimming took off 5 bases at V and 0 bases at J, with 11 bases between the two ends. CDR3 sequence (DNA): TGTGCCAGCAGCCGCGGAGGAAGCTCCTACGAGCAGTACTTC. Its translation: CASSRGGSSYEQYF.

The genes are TRBV5-6 and TRBJ2-1; no definite D call. This CDR3 spans 12 amino acids. CDR1 and CDR2 from the germline V gene are SGHDT and YYEEEE. Trimming took off 0 bases at V and 9 bases at J, with 7 bases between the two ends. The DNA of the CDR3 is TGTGCCAGCAGCTTGGCGCTACGTGAGCAGTTCTTC. Residues: CASSLALREQFF.

This clone was found a few times. The chain has TRBV5-6 and TRBJ1-2; 10 bases map to TRBD1. The CDR3 contains 15 residues. Germline CDR1 reads SGHDT; CDR2 reads YYEEEE. V shed 3 bases, J shed 8 bases, and the junction held 10 bases outside the gene matches. CDR3 sequence reads: CASSSQTGTGDGYTF. As DNA, the CDR3 is TGTGCCAGCAGCTCGCAGACCGGGACAGGGGACGGCTACACCTTC.

The table lists this clone with a few counts. V is TRBV10-3 and J is TRBJ2-7, with TRBD1 matching over 9 bases. Trimming took 6 bases from V and 5 from J; bases not matched to a gene: 5. This CDR3 is built from 13 residues. CDR1 ENHRY and CDR2 SYGVKD come from the germline V gene. The CDR3 DNA reads as TGTGCCATCAGAGACCGGACAGGGGACGAGCAGTACTTC. It translates to CAIRDRTGDEQYF.

The V call is TRBV18, the J call TRBJ2-3; a possible D gene is TRBD2 (5 bases). The CDR3 sequence is 17 residues long. The V gene lost 7 bases and the J gene lost 3 bases, with 23 bases spanning the gap. Germline assignment: CDR1 KGHSH and CDR2 LQKENI. The CDR3 region has the DNA TGTGCCAGCTGGCCGTTCGGAGGCACGACCGCTACAGATACGCAGTATTTT. Its protein is CASWPFGGTTATDTQYF.

This chain's CDR3 is CASREGYNEQFF. CDR3 coding DNA: TGTGCCAGCAGGGAGGGCTACAATGAGCAGTTCTTC. The chain is built from TRBV5-4 and TRBJ2-1; possible D gene TRBD2, 6 bases. The CDR3 loop spans 12 amino acids. V dropped 5 bases and J dropped 3 bases, with 6 bases sitting between them. Germline V lookup: CDR1 SGHNT, CDR2 YYREEE (reference sequence).